Only a few counts were recorded for the clone carrying this TCR beta chain. The antigen is not known. Making the TCR beta libraries involved quantitative 5'-RACE with molecular barcodes. Using its own MiXCR run on the 5' RACE reads, TCRdb lists one record per CDR3 protein. The data contain hundreds of thousands of distinct CDR3 sequences, about an eighth of them singletons. The data are from a study of CD8 T cells in ankylosing spondylitis. The study, taken as a whole, reports: It was reported that disease-linked clones were significantly enriched in matched ankylosing spondylitis synovial fluid. The study identified a TCR beta motif of several highly homologous variants that appeared characteristic of ankylosing spondylitis blood. Earlier literature documents some of the motif variants in reactive arthritis synovial fluid and blood. Researchers report that disease-linked clones proved CD8+ and relatively rare in peripheral blood.

This clonotype was obtained from a male donor with ankylosing spondylitis. The sequenced sample consisted of blood, either unsorted or a sorted T cell fraction (not recorded which).

CDR3 sequence reads: CASSQKPGQGEETQYF. The CDR3 DNA reads as TGTGCCAGCAGCCAAAAACCGGGACAGGGCGAGGAGACCCAGTACTTC. The genes are TRBV4-2 and TRBJ2-5; 9 nucleotides agree with TRBD1. The germline V gene encodes CDR1 LGHNA and CDR2 YNFKEQ. Germline trimming cut 2 bases from V and 5 bases from J; bases unmatched to any gene: 9. CDR3 length: 16 amino acids.